Presented here are 10 T cell receptor beta chains from one specimen sequenced in a study of CD8 T cells in ankylosing spondylitis. Each CDR3 protein gets one entry after TCRdb re-called the 5' RACE reads with MiXCR. This table holds over 200,000 distinct CDR3 sequences, more than 9% found once. The specimen sequenced was blood, either unsorted or a sorted T cell fraction (not recorded which). The receptors were gathered from a male donor with ankylosing spondylitis or in good health (not recorded which).

This clonotype was found a few times. This chain links TRBV5-1 with TRBJ2-7; D gene ambiguous. The germline CDR1 and CDR2 sequences are SGHRS and YFSETQ. Deletions cut 3 bases from V and 2 bases from J, with 12 bases between. The CDR3 is 14 amino acids. The CDR3 nucleotides are TGCGCCAGCAGCTCCCAGAGTGATACCTACGAGCAGTACTTC. This encodes CASSSQSDTYEQYF.

There are many counts of this clonotype. J is TRBJ2-3 and V is TRBV9; 15 bases agree with TRBD2. In germline, CDR1 is SGDLS, CDR2 YYNGEE. The CDR3 covers 17 residues. V trimming: 4 bases; J trimming: 4 bases; junction bases outside the gene matches: 7. The CDR3 coding sequence is TGTGCCAGCAGCCCGGGACTAGCGGGGGGTTTCGCAGATACGCAGTATTTT. This sequence encodes CASSPGLAGGFADTQYF.

The table lists this clonotype with many counts. The CDR3 is CSTNGVGEKLFF. Written as DNA, the CDR3 is TGCAGCACGAATGGGGTAGGGGAAAAACTGTTTTTT. This chain uses TRBV29-1 with TRBJ1-4; D gene uncertain. V was clipped by 8 bases and J by 8 bases, with 15 bases between them. This CDR3 comprises 12 residues. Germline V gives CDR1 SQVTM, CDR2 ANQGSEA.

This clonotype is a singleton in its sample. V gene TRBV5-5 combines with J gene TRBJ1-5; 11 bases are shared with TRBD1. Losses at the gene ends were 4 bases for V and 7 bases for J; bases not matched to a gene: 10. Germline V gene data show CDR1 as SGHKS and CDR2 as YYEKEE (reference sequence). The CDR3 runs 16 residues. The CDR3 loop reads CASSLGGGTGGQPQHF. CDR3 nucleotides: TGTGCCAGCAGCCTTGGTGGCGGGACAGGGGGACAGCCCCAGCATTTT.

In its sample, this clonotype was seen a few times. The chain's CDR3 is CASSPQGATNEKLFF. CDR3 sequence (DNA): TGCGCCAGCAGCCCCCAGGGAGCAACTAATGAAAAACTGTTTTTT. J is TRBJ1-4 and V is TRBV5-1; D is perhaps TRBD1 (5 bases). This CDR3 spans 15 amino acids. Trimming took 4 bases from V and 0 from J, leaving 10 bases between them. Germline loops: CDR1 SGHRS, CDR2 YFSETQ.

The V gene is TRBV7-3, the J gene TRBJ2-1; D might be TRBD1 (6 bases). Trimming shortened V by 0 bases and J by 6 bases, and 12 bases separated the two germline ends. CDR3 length: 15 residues. The germline CDR1 and CDR2 sequences are SGHTA and FQGTGA. Written as DNA, the CDR3 is TGTGCCAGCAGCTTAACCAGGGGACGCGTCAATGAGCAGTTCTTC. Amino acids: CASSLTRGRVNEQFF.

This clonotype occurred many times. V is TRBV9 and J is TRBJ2-4; D remains ambiguous. The CDR3 is 16 amino acids. Germline assignment: CDR1 SGDLS and CDR2 YYNGEE. V lost 3 bases and J 0 bases, leaving 13 bases between the germline ends. CDR3 bases: TGTGCCAGCAGCGAGGGATTTCTACTAGCCAAAAACATTCAGTACTTC. Amino acids: CASSEGFLLAKNIQYF.

At least ten counts were recorded for this clonotype. The chain combines TRBV7-8 with TRBJ2-7; D might be TRBD2 (5 bases). CDR1 is SGHVS and CDR2 is FQNEAQ in the germline V gene. The V and J ends lost 3 bases and 2 bases respectively, with 11 bases between them. This CDR3 is 14 amino acids long. The CDR3: CASSFLTGTYEQYF. The CDR3 DNA reads as TGTGCCAGCAGCTTTCTGACGGGAACCTACGAGCAGTACTTC.

V is TRBV2 and J is TRBJ1-2; D gene ambiguous. V lost 2 bases, J lost 4 bases, and 11 bases lay in between. There are 14 residues in the CDR3. The germline CDR1 and CDR2 sequences are SNHLY and FYNNEI. The CDR3 here is CASSEISGSYGYTF. The CDR3 DNA reads as TGTGCCAGCAGTGAAATAAGCGGGAGCTATGGCTACACCTTC.

This clonotype was found many times. This chain connects TRBV10-3 to TRBJ1-6; 7 nucleotides line up with TRBD1. The CDR3 length is 13 residues. Germline CDR1 and CDR2: ENHRY and SYGVKD. The V gene end was trimmed by 9 bases and the J gene end by 10 bases; junction bases not matched to a gene: 9. The CDR3 here is CAIGNTGDSPLHF. As DNA, the CDR3 is TGTGCCATTGGAAACACAGGGGACTCACCCCTCCACTTT.